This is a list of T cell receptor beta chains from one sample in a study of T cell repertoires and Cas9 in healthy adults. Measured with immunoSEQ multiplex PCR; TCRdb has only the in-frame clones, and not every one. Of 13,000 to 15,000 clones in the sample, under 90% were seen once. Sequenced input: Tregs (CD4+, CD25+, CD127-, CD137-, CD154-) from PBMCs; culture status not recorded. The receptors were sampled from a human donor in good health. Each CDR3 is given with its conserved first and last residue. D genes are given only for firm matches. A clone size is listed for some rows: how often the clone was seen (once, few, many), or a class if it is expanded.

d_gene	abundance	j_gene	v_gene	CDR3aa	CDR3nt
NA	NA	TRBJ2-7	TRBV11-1	CASSLAVRGYEQYF	TGTGCCAGCAGCTTAGCGGTCCGAGGGTACGAGCAGTACTTC
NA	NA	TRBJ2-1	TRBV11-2	CASSLSGNEQFF	TGTGCCAGCAGCCTATCAGGCAATGAGCAGTTCTTC
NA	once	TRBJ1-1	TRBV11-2	CASSEVRSTEAFF	TGTGCCAGCAGCGAAGTCCGAAGCACTGAAGCTTTCTTT
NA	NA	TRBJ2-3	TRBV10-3	CASEEGDTQYF	TGTGCCTCCGAGGAGGGAGATACGCAGTATTTT
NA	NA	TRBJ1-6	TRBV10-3	CAIPFPLSSYNSPLHF	TGTGCCATTCCTTTCCCCCTAAGTTCCTATAATTCACCCCTCCACTTT
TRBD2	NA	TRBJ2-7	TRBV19	CASSPSGPYEQYF	TGTGCCAGTAGTCCTAGCGGGCCCTACGAGCAGTACTTC
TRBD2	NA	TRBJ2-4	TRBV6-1	CASSGGTRLFAKNIQYF	TGTGCCAGCAGTGGGGGGACTAGGCTTTTTGCCAAAAACATTCAGTACTTC
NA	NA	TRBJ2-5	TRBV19	CAQSGTFQETQYF	TGTGCCCAAAGTGGCACGTTCCAAGAGACCCAGTACTTC
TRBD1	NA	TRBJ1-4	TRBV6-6	CASTPRRTGAVGKLFF	TGTGCCAGCACCCCACGCCGGACAGGCGCTGTCGGAAAACTGTTTTTT
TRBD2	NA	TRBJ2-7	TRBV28	CASVGGGAIYEQYF	TGTGCCAGCGTGGGGGGAGGGGCAATCTACGAGCAGTACTTC
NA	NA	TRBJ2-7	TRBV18	CASSPLLQGDGEQYF	TGTGCCAGCTCACCACTTCTCCAGGGAGATGGTGAGCAGTACTTC
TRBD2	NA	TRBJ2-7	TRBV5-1	CASSKGPASGAGEQYF	TGCGCCAGCAGCAAAGGGCCGGCAAGCGGGGCTGGCGAGCAGTACTTC
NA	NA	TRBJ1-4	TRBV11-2	CASSFPPGMNEGKLFF	TGTGCCAGCAGCTTCCCCCCGGGGATGAATGAAGGAAAACTGTTTTTT
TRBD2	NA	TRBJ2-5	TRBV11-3	CASSLLGGGAETQYF	TGTGCCAGCAGCTTACTTGGCGGGGGGGCAGAGACCCAGTACTTC
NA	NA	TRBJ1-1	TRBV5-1	CASSLVPQNTEAFF	TGCGCCAGCAGCTTGGTCCCACAGAACACTGAAGCTTTCTTT
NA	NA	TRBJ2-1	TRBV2	CASSPGLAWGEQFF	TGTGCCAGCAGCCCAGGGTTGGCCTGGGGTGAGCAGTTCTTC
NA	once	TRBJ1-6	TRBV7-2	CASSLLGGAGPRDSPLHF	TGTGCCAGCAGCTTGCTCGGCGGGGCCGGCCCTCGGGATTCACCCCTCCACTTT
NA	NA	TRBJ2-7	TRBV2	CASSLYEQYF	TGTGCCAGCAGTCTCTACGAGCAGTACTTC
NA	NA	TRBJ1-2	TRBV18	CASSPGSGVQYGYTF	TGTGCCAGCTCACCGGGCTCGGGAGTGCAATATGGCTACACCTTC
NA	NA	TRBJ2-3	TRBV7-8	CASSFGQLTDTQYF	TGTGCCAGCAGCTTCGGGCAGCTCACAGATACGCAGTATTTT
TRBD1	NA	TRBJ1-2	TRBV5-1	CASSGDRGGYTF	TGCGCCAGCAGCGGAGACAGGGGAGGCTACACCTTC
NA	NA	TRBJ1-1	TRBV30	CAWMGAMGMNTEAFF	TGTGCCTGGATGGGGGCGATGGGTATGAACACTGAAGCTTTCTTT
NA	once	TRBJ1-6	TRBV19	CASSIRQNNSPLHF	TGTGCCAGTAGTATAAGACAGAATAATTCACCCCTCCACTTT
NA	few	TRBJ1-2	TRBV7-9	CASSLSREGGYTF	TGTGCCAGCAGCTTATCCCGGGAGGGAGGCTACACCTTC
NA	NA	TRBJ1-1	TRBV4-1	CASSQDAGSAENTEAFF	TGCGCCAGCAGCCAAGACGCGGGGTCGGCGGAGAACACTGAAGCTTTCTTT
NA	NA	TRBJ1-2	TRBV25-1	CASSEWGTTYGYTF	TGTGCCAGCAGTGAATGGGGGACAACCTATGGCTACACCTTC
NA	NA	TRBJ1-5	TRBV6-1	CASSVSGGRSNQPQHF	TGTGCCAGCAGTGTCAGCGGGGGGCGTAGCAATCAGCCCCAGCATTTT
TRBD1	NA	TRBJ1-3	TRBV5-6	CASSLRQGDIDSGNTIYF	TGTGCCAGCAGCTTGCGGCAGGGGGACATAGACTCTGGAAACACCATATATTTT
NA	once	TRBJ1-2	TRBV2	CASGQDLNGYTF	TGTGCCAGCGGTCAGGATCTGAATGGCTACACCTTC
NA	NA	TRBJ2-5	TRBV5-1	CASSLAVGVVATQYF	TGCGCCAGCAGCTTGGCGGTAGGGGTAGTTGCGACCCAGTACTTC
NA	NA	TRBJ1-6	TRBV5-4	CASSRGRGTGNSPLHF	TGTGCCAGCAGCCGGGGGAGGGGGACGGGGAATTCACCCCTCCACTTT
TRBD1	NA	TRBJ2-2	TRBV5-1	CASSLALGGLTGELFF	TGCGCCAGCAGCTTGGCCTTAGGGGGCCTCACCGGGGAGCTGTTTTTT